Each of the 32 T cell receptor beta chains below was sequenced from the same sample in a study of CXCR3-negative and CXCR3-positive naive CD8 T cells. Study-level points and caveats: In CXCR3-positive naive cells, the TRB CDR3s were more hydrophobic than in CXCR3-negative naive cells.

The antigens of these receptors remain unknown. 5' RACE that incorporated UMI labels was used to prepare the TRB cDNA libraries. TCRdb reprocessed the 5' RACE reads and keeps a single row for each CDR3 protein, giving no DNA. Recorded for this sample: over 100,000 distinct CDR3 sequences. The sample comprised naive CXCR3+ CD8+ T cells from blood. Subset reported: CD45RO-CCR7+CD27+CD95- naive CD8+ T cells expressing CXCR3 (TNR3+). Every receptor here comes from a human donor in good health. Some clones in this sample may be carry-over from other donors' samples.

V gene TRBV29-1 combines with J gene TRBJ2-6; as DNA is missing, the TRBD1 call by TCRdb cannot be tested. This CDR3 comprises 16 residues. Germline CDR1 is SQVTM and CDR2 is ANQGSEA. This CDR3 is CSVELFGTSGANVLTF.

The V gene is TRBV14, the J gene TRBJ2-3; there is no DNA to check the TCRdb D call of TRBD2. CDR1 SGHDN and CDR2 FVKESK come from the germline V gene. CDR3 length equals 15 residues. The chain's CDR3 is CASSQGWSGEDTQYF. Looking up the rest from reference TRBV14 and TRBJ2-3 gives the full variable domain: EAGVTQFPSHSVIEKGQTVTLRCDPISGHDNLYWYRRVMGKEIKFLLHFVKESKQDESGMPNNRFLAERTGGTYSTLKVQPAELEDSGVYFCASSQGWSGEDTQYFGPGTRLTVL.

The chain is built from TRBV28 and TRBJ2-3; the TRBD2 assignment by TCRdb is unverifiable without DNA. CDR3 length: 15 amino acids. Germline CDR1 reads MDHEN; CDR2 reads SYDVKM. Here the CDR3 reads CASSLTLAGSDTQYF.

The CDR3 is CASSVASAGADTQYF. This chain connects TRBV9 to TRBJ2-3; TCRdb lists TRBD1, though no DNA is available to test this call. Germline CDR1 SGDLS, CDR2 YYNGEE. The CDR3 has 15 residues.

The rearrangement links TRBV7-9 to TRBJ2-5. The CDR3 spans 15 residues. The V gene's germline CDR1 is SEHNR and CDR2 FQNEAQ (reference sequence). CDR3 residues: CASSLQWTPQETQYF.

The V and J genes are TRBV6-6 and TRBJ1-5. CDR1 and CDR2 from the germline V gene are MNHNY and SVGAGI (reference sequence). This CDR3 comprises 12 residues. CDR3 in amino acids: CASSSGNQPQHF.

The V call is TRBV29-1, the J call TRBJ2-3; TCRdb selects TRBD1, and the lack of DNA leaves this call unchecked. The CDR3 is made up of 13 amino acids. In germline, CDR1 is SQVTM, CDR2 ANQGSEA. The CDR3 region is CSADQDNTDTQYF.

This chain connects TRBV7-6 to TRBJ1-1; TCRdb indicates TRBD1, and absent DNA this call remains unverified. The V gene's germline CDR1 is SGHVS and CDR2 FNYEAQ. The CDR3 covers 16 residues. Here the CDR3 reads CASSLGEGQFGPPAFF.

J is TRBJ1-1 and V is TRBV18. The CDR3 consists of 14 residues. Germline lookup yields CDR1 KGHSH and CDR2 LQKENI. CDR3 protein: CASSPSGGGTEAFF. Full variable domain (outside the CDR3, taken from reference TRBV18 and TRBJ1-1): NAGVMQNPRHLVRRRGQEARLRCSPMKGHSHVYWYRQLPEEGLKFMVYLQKENIIDESGMPKERFSAEFPKEGPSILRIQQVVRGDSAAYFCASSPSGGGTEAFFGQGTRLTVV.

This chain connects TRBV28 to TRBJ2-3. Germline-derived CDR1 and CDR2 are MDHEN and SYDVKM. The CDR3 consists of 15 residues. The CDR3 spells CASSYKGILADTQYF.

The V gene is TRBV12-3 or TRBV12-4, the J gene TRBJ2-3; the TCRdb D gene call, TRBD1, has no DNA to confirm it. The CDR3 totals 15 residues. The CDR3 spells CASSYGRGNTDTQYF.

The chain joins TRBV3-1 to TRBJ2-2; absent DNA, TCRdb's TRBD2 call cannot be checked. This CDR3 is 17 amino acids long. Germline V gives CDR1 LGHDT, CDR2 YNNKEL (reference sequence). CDR3 loop: CASSQDPSGGANGELFF.

V and J are TRBV29-1 and TRBJ2-4; TCRdb gives TRBD1 as the D gene, but with no DNA this cannot be confirmed. The CDR3 is 12 residues long. Per the germline V gene, CDR1 is SQVTM and CDR2 is ANQGSEA. CDR3: CSVWDRRNIQYF. Drawing the rest from reference TRBV29-1 and TRBJ2-4, the complete variable domain is SAVISQKPSRDICQRGTSLTIQCQVDSQVTMMFWYRQQPGQSLTLIATANQGSEATYESGFVIDKFPISRPNLTFSTLTVSNMSPEDSSIYLCSVWDRRNIQYFGAGTRLSVL.

The rearrangement uses TRBV20-1 and TRBJ2-1; as DNA is missing, the TRBD1 call by TCRdb cannot be tested. The germline V gene has CDR1 DFQATT and CDR2 SNEGSKA (reference sequence). The CDR3 covers 14 residues. The CDR3 region is CSGIRGNLLDEQFF.

The chain employs TRBV29-1 and TRBJ2-1; without DNA, the TCRdb call of TRBD1 cannot be checked. The CDR3 has 15 residues. Germline-derived CDR1 and CDR2 are SQVTM and ANQGSEA. The CDR3 loop is CSAGPVQSSYNEQFF.

This chain joins TRBV7-9 and TRBJ2-1; TCRdb calls TRBD2, which cannot be checked without DNA. The V gene's germline CDR1 is SEHNR and CDR2 FQNEAQ (reference sequence). The CDR3 covers 13 residues. This CDR3 reads CASSLTSGTEQFF.

V usage is TRBV28 and J usage is TRBJ1-6. Germline-derived CDR1 and CDR2 are MDHEN and SYDVKM. The CDR3 contains 14 residues. The CDR3 sequence: CASSFGGDGFPLHF.

This chain joins TRBV3-1 and TRBJ2-5; checking the TCRdb D call of TRBD2 is not possible without DNA. The CDR3 length is 14 residues. Germline V CDR1 and CDR2: LGHDT, YNNKEL (reference sequence). CDR3 residues: CASSQHGTEETQYF.

The chain uses TRBV28 and TRBJ2-1; as DNA is missing, the TRBD1 call by TCRdb cannot be tested. CDR1 MDHEN and CDR2 SYDVKM come from the germline V gene. The CDR3 has 17 amino acids. The CDR3: CASSSHTGGAPYNEQFF.

This chain joins TRBV6-2 or TRBV6-3 and TRBJ2-7; TCRdb gives TRBD1 as the D gene, but with no DNA this cannot be confirmed. Germline CDR1 is MNHEY and CDR2 is SVGEGT. CDR3 length equals 15 residues. The CDR3 region is CASSYADTGVVEQYF.

The chain uses TRBV6-6 and TRBJ2-1. Per the germline V gene, CDR1 is MNHNY and CDR2 is SVGAGI (reference sequence). The CDR3 loop spans 16 amino acids. The CDR3 sequence: CASSYSFGSPYNEQFF.

This sequence joins TRBV19 and TRBJ2-2; the D call from TCRdb, TRBD1, cannot be confirmed without DNA. The length of the CDR3 is 18 residues. Germline CDR1 reads LNHDA; CDR2 reads SQIVND (reference sequence). This CDR3 reads CASSLSIGQGAGTGELFF.

This chain uses TRBV29-1 with TRBJ2-5; without DNA, the TCRdb call of TRBD2 cannot be checked. This CDR3 comprises 17 residues. Germline CDR1 SQVTM, CDR2 ANQGSEA. The CDR3 reads CSVEDLLLAGGKETQYF.

V is TRBV5-1 and J is TRBJ2-1; the D gene TCRdb calls, TRBD2, cannot be checked with no DNA. This CDR3 is built from 17 residues. Germline lookup yields CDR1 SGHRS and CDR2 YFSETQ. CDR3 protein: CASSLMGLDPSYNEQFF.

This chain links TRBV4-1 with TRBJ2-7; the TCRdb D gene call, TRBD2, has no DNA to confirm it. This CDR3 contains 15 residues. Germline values: CDR1 MGHRA, CDR2 YSYEKL. The CDR3 sequence is CASSRPTSGSHEQYF.

This sequence joins TRBV4-2 and TRBJ2-7. Germline loops: CDR1 LGHNA, CDR2 YNFKEQ. The CDR3 has 13 residues. The CDR3 region is CASSQYRNYEQYF.

The chain joins TRBV7-9 to TRBJ1-6. The germline gives CDR1 SEHNR, CDR2 FQNEAQ (reference sequence). This CDR3 comprises 16 residues. CDR3: CASSLAVQGVNSPLHF.

This rearrangement joins TRBV6-1 to TRBJ2-2; TCRdb names TRBD2, which stays unverified in the absence of DNA. There are 15 residues in the CDR3. Germline CDR1 is MNHNS and CDR2 is SASEGT. The CDR3 spells CASSVGLGDTGELFF.

The CDR3 is CASSSYSGTVGSGYTF. The chain uses TRBV7-9 and TRBJ1-2; TCRdb lists TRBD1, though no DNA is available to test this call. CDR3 length: 16 amino acids. CDR1 is SEHNR and CDR2 is FQNEAQ in the germline V gene (reference sequence).

The V and J genes are TRBV9 and TRBJ2-7; TCRdb picks TRBD2, but there is no DNA to check that call. The CDR3 extends over 14 amino acids. Germline V gene lookup returns CDR1 SGDLS and CDR2 YYNGEE. CDR3 sequence reads: CASSPLADSYEQYF.

J is TRBJ2-7 and V is TRBV7-9. This CDR3 is 16 amino acids long. Germline values: CDR1 SEHNR, CDR2 FQNEAQ (reference sequence). CDR3 amino acids: CASSLMRSGSTYEQYF. Variable domain in full (rest from reference TRBV7-9 and TRBJ2-7): DTGVSQNPRHKITKRGQNVTFRCDPISEHNRLYWYRQTLGQGPEFLTYFQNEAQLEKSRLLSDRFSAERPKGSFSTLEIQRTEQGDSAMYLCASSLMRSGSTYEQYFGPGTRLTVT.

The genes are TRBV29-1 and TRBJ2-5. The CDR3 runs 14 residues. Per the germline V gene, CDR1 is SQVTM and CDR2 is ANQGSEA. The CDR3 protein is CSVEAAYRKETQYF. Combining the CDR3 with reference TRBV29-1 and TRBJ2-5 gives the whole variable domain SAVISQKPSRDICQRGTSLTIQCQVDSQVTMMFWYRQQPGQSLTLIATANQGSEATYESGFVIDKFPISRPNLTFSTLTVSNMSPEDSSIYLCSVEAAYRKETQYFGPGTRLLVL.